This T cell receptor beta chain was sequenced for a study of neurological immune-mediated disorders. The study's findings and limits: The multiple sclerosis repertoire cluster lacked an association with any feature, whether clinical or MRI.

This clonotype was seen repeatedly, ten times or more. No antigen is known for it. Each TCR transcript was tagged with a 10-nucleotide random UMI during 5'RACE. Every sequencing run drew on 15-18 subjects and yielded over 180 million TCR-beta sequences. TCRdb independently ran MiXCR on the 5' RACE reads; one entry per CDR3 protein. Seen here are about 66,000 distinct CDR3 sequences, roughly 3.9% observed once, and the top ten hold approximately 1.2%. V was trimmed by 3 bases and J by 0 bases, leaving 6 bases between them. The CDR3 is made up of 14 amino acids. Germline lookup yields CDR1 SGDLS and CDR2 YYNGEE.

This sequence originates from a man in his thirties or forties with multiple sclerosis. The sample taken for sequencing was PBMCs. This chain links TRBV9 with TRBJ2-2; D is possibly TRBD1 (6 bases). CDR3 amino acids: CASSAGANTGELFF. The DNA of the CDR3 is TGTGCCAGCAGCGCAGGGGCGAACACCGGGGAGCTGTTTTTT.